The sequence of this T cell receptor (beta chain) was determined in a study of T cell responses to AZD1222 COVID-19 vaccine. Assay: immunoSEQ multiplex PCR; the TCRdb copy retains only in-frame clones and omits some. The sample lists about 150,000 clones, about 92% seen once, with about 6.5% in the top ten. The CDR3 is 14 amino acids. CDR1 is MNHEY, CDR2 SVGAGI, per germline. The V and J ends lost 5 bases and 2 bases, in that order; junction bases with no gene match: 6. The chain has TRBV6-5 and TRBJ2-7, with 7 bases identical to TRBD1. This specimen consisted of peripheral blood, obtained 28 days after the second AZD1222 dose. The receptor was derived from an adult who received the AZD1222 COVID-19 vaccine. CDR3 region: CASSPDRFPYEQYF. For the CDR3, the DNA is TGTGCCAGCAGTCCGGACAGGTTCCCCTACGAGCAGTACTTC.